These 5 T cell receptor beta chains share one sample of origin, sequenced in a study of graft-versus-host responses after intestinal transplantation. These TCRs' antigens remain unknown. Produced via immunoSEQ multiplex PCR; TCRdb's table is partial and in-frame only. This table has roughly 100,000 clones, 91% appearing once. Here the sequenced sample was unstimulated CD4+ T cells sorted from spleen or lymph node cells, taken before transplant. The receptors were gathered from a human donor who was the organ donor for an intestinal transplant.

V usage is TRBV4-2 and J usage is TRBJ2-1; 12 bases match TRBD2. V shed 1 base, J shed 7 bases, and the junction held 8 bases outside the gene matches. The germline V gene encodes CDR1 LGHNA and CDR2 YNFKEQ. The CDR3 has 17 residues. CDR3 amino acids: CASSQGILAGGENEQFF. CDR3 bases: TGTGCCAGCAGCCAAGGTATTCTAGCGGGGGGGGAGAATGAGCAGTTCTTC.

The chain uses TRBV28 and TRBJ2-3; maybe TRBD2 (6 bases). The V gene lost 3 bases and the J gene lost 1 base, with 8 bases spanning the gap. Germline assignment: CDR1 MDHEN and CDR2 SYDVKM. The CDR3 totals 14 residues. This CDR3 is CASSLTGGTDTQYF. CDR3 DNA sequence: TGTGCCAGCAGTTTGACGGGGGGCACAGATACGCAGTATTTT.

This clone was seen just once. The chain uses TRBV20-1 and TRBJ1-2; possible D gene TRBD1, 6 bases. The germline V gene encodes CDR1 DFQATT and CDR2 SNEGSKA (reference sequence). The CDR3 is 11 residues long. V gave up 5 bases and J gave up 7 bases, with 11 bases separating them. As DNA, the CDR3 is TGCAGTGCTCAAAGGGGGGGTGGCTACACCTTC. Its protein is CSAQRGGGYTF.

The CDR3 reads CASSEAGAVGNSPLHF. The CDR3 bases are TGTGCCAGCAGTGAAGCAGGGGCCGTGGGGAATTCACCCCTCCACTTT. The V call is TRBV2, the J call TRBJ1-6; a weak D match, TRBD1 (5 bases). CDR1 and CDR2 (germline): SNHLY, FYNNEI. The germline V and J ends were trimmed by 0 bases and 7 bases, with 13 bases remaining between them. The CDR3 length is 16 residues. The full variable domain, with the rest looked up from reference TRBV2 and TRBJ1-6, is EPEVTQTPSHQVTQMGQEVILRCVPISNHLYFYWYRQILGQKVEFLVSFYNNEISEKSEIFDDQFSVERPDGSNFTLKIRSTKLEDSAMYFCASSEAGAVGNSPLHFGNGTRLTVT.

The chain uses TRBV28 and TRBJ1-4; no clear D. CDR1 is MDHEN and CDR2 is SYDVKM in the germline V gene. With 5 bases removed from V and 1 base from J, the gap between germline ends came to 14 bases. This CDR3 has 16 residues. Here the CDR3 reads CASSIRGRVTNEKLFF. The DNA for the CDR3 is TGTGCCAGCAGTATCCGTGGGCGGGTAACTAATGAAAAACTGTTTTTT.